The 30 T cell receptor beta chains reported below all come from one sample, sequenced in a study of blood T cell repertoires in COVID-19. Only in-frame clones appear in the TCRdb table, and some are missing; sequencing was by immunoSEQ multiplex PCR. The table includes around 27,000 clones, 83% detected once. Sequenced: peripheral blood. Receptors were obtained from a man between 65 and 80 years old with active COVID-19.

The chain has TRBV6-5 and TRBJ2-2; TRBD1 aligns across 7 bases. Germline-derived CDR1 and CDR2 are MNHEY and SVGAGI. The CDR3 length is 14 residues. Trimming took 4 bases from V and 4 from J; bases not matched to a gene: 3. CDR3 region: CASSWGQRTGELFF. CDR3 coding DNA: TGTGCCAGCAGTTGGGGACAGCGCACCGGGGAGCTGTTTTTT.

The genes are TRBV6-9 and TRBJ1-5; 8 bases match TRBD1. In germline, CDR1 is MNHGY, CDR2 SVAAGI. The CDR3 runs to 15 residues. V lost 7 bases to trimming and J lost 0 bases; unmatched junction nucleotides: 5. Written as DNA, the CDR3 is TGTGCCAGCAACGCGACAGGGGATAGCAATCAGCCCCAGCATTTT. Its protein product is CASNATGDSNQPQHF.

The chain has TRBV11-1 and TRBJ2-1; TRBD1 matches at 9 bases. This CDR3 has 15 amino acids. The germline CDR1 and CDR2 sequences are SGHAT and FQDESV (reference sequence). After removal of 5 bases from V and 6 bases from J, the junction contained 8 bases not matched to a gene. CDR3 loop: CASSVDRGGSNEQFF. CDR3 nucleotides: TGTGCCAGCAGCGTGGACAGGGGAGGGAGCAATGAGCAGTTCTTC.

The rearrangement links TRBV9 to TRBJ2-7; 10 nucleotides agree with TRBD2. Germline trimming cut 3 bases from V and 3 bases from J; bases unmatched to any gene: 9. There are 16 residues in the CDR3. Germline assignment: CDR1 SGDLS and CDR2 YYNGEE. The CDR3 nucleotides are TGTGCCAGCAGCGAGGCTAGCGGGAGTGTATTCTACGAGCAGTACTTC. Translating gives CASSEASGSVFYEQYF.

This clone has more than one count but fewer than ten. The chain employs TRBV19 and TRBJ1-5; 9 bases are shared with TRBD1. The CDR3 is made up of 15 amino acids. The V segment lost 4 bases and the J segment 1 base; nucleotides outside the gene matches: 2. Germline CDR1 and CDR2: LNHDA and SQIVND (reference sequence). CDR3 sequence (DNA): TGTGCCAGTAGTACGGGACAGGGAAGCAATCAGCCCCAGCATTTT. Translation gives CASSTGQGSNQPQHF.

The chain is built from TRBV5-1 and TRBJ2-7, with 9 bases aligning to TRBD1. V lost 4 bases to trimming and J lost 3 bases; unmatched junction nucleotides: 8. Germline V lookup: CDR1 SGHRS, CDR2 YFSETQ. CDR3 size: 15 residues. CDR3 loop: CASSGAGTGFYEQYF. The DNA for the CDR3 is TGCGCCAGCAGCGGGGCCGGGACAGGGTTCTACGAGCAGTACTTC. Full variable domain (remainder filled in from reference TRBV5-1 and TRBJ2-7): KAGVTQTPRYLIKTRGQQVTLSCSPISGHRSVSWYQQTPGQGLQFLFEYFSETQRNKGNFPGRFSGRQFSNSRSEMNVSTLELGDSALYLCASSGAGTGFYEQYFGPGTRLTVT.

This clone turned up a few times. The J gene is TRBJ1-2, the V gene TRBV11-2; weak D call: TRBD1 (6 bases). The germline V gene has CDR1 SGHAT and CDR2 FQNNGV. V lost 5 bases and J lost 1, with 11 bases in between. The CDR3 runs 14 residues. CDR3 in DNA: TGTGCCAGCAGCCAGGACAGTAGTAACTATGGCTACACCTTC. Residues: CASSQDSSNYGYTF.

V usage is TRBV29-1 and J usage is TRBJ1-1; 7 nucleotides align to TRBD1. The V segment lost 3 bases and the J segment 0 bases; nucleotides outside the gene matches: 7. The CDR3 loop spans 15 amino acids. Germline CDR1 reads SQVTM; CDR2 reads ANQGSEA. CDR3 sequence reads: CSVEGEQGMNTEAFF. For the CDR3, the DNA is TGCAGCGTTGAGGGGGAACAGGGGATGAACACTGAAGCTTTCTTT.

J is TRBJ1-4 and V is TRBV2; D is perhaps TRBD1 (5 bases). V was trimmed by 6 bases and J by 5 bases, leaving 10 bases between them. CDR1 is SNHLY, CDR2 FYNNEI, per germline. The CDR3 is 13 amino acids. The CDR3 region is CASSGGFNEKLFF. The CDR3 DNA sequence: TGTGCCAGCAGCGGGGGGTTCAATGAAAAACTGTTTTTT.

The chain is built from TRBV6-5 and TRBJ2-1; TRBD2 aligns across 8 bases. The CDR3 sequence is 15 residues long. V gave up 5 bases and J gave up 5 bases; unmatched junction bases: 8. In germline, CDR1 is MNHEY, CDR2 SVGAGI. The CDR3 bases are TGTGCCAGCAGTCCTTCTAGCGGGTCCAACAATGAGCAGTTCTTC. It translates to CASSPSSGSNNEQFF.

The chain joins TRBV11-3 to TRBJ2-2; D is undetermined. The CDR3 runs to 16 residues. Germline CDR1 and CDR2: SGHNT and YENEEA. Trimming removed 1 base at V and 7 bases at J, with 16 bases between. The CDR3 region is CASSLGLDLRGGELFF. The CDR3 nucleotides read TGTGCCAGCAGCTTAGGACTGGATCTTCGCGGCGGGGAGCTGTTTTTT.

V usage is TRBV2 and J usage is TRBJ1-2; no clear D gene. V gave up 9 bases and J gave up 1 base, with 12 bases separating them. The CDR3 totals 13 residues. The germline CDR1 and CDR2 sequences are SNHLY and FYNNEI. CDR3 region: CARNTEFNYGYTF. DNA of the CDR3: TGTGCCAGAAATACAGAATTTAACTATGGCTACACCTTC.

This chain connects TRBV7-2 to TRBJ1-1, with D maybe TRBD1 (6 bases). Germline CDR1 is SGHTA and CDR2 is FQGNSA. The CDR3 consists of 13 residues. Trimming pared 5 bases from V and 7 bases from J, leaving 14 bases between. CDR3 residues: CASSVRRGHEAFF. DNA for the CDR3: TGTGCCAGCAGCGTAAGGCGGGGGCATGAAGCTTTCTTT.

This clone was seen a few times. The V and J genes are TRBV7-3 and TRBJ2-1; 10 nucleotides line up with TRBD1. The CDR3 is made up of 14 amino acids. The germline CDR1 and CDR2 sequences are SGHTA and FQGTGA. After removal of 5 bases from V and 10 bases from J, the junction contained 8 bases not matched to a gene. CDR3 protein: CASSRTGGPREQFF. Here the CDR3 DNA reads TGTGCCAGCAGCCGGACAGGGGGGCCGCGGGAGCAGTTCTTC.

The V and J genes are TRBV28 and TRBJ1-4; TRBD1 aligns across 7 bases. This CDR3 contains 15 residues. Germline values: CDR1 MDHEN, CDR2 SYDVKM. V lost 5 bases and J lost 4; bases outside the gene matches: 7. CDR3 in amino acids: CASSPKGAGNEKLFF. As DNA, the CDR3 is TGTGCCAGCAGTCCGAAGGGGGCTGGTAATGAAAAACTGTTTTTT.

This clone was observed a handful of times. This chain links TRBV12-3 or TRBV12-4 with TRBJ2-1; TRBD1 matches at 8 bases. The V segment lost 0 bases and the J segment 14 bases; nucleotides outside the gene matches: 6. This CDR3 contains 13 residues. CDR3 sequence: CASSLALTGGKFF. The CDR3 region has the DNA TGTGCCAGCAGTTTAGCGCTCACAGGGGGAAAGTTCTTC.

In nucleotides, the CDR3 is TGCGCCAGCAGCTTGGGGCGGATCGCCTACGAGCAGTACTTC. Protein product: CASSLGRIAYEQYF. The chain joins TRBV5-1 to TRBJ2-7; D remains unclear. V lost 0 bases, J lost 2 bases, and 9 bases lay in between. The CDR3 is made up of 14 amino acids. In germline, CDR1 is SGHRS, CDR2 YFSETQ.

This chain uses TRBV7-6 with TRBJ1-1; 10 nucleotides align to TRBD1. CDR1 and CDR2 (germline): SGHVS, FNYEAQ. The CDR3 consists of 16 residues. Trimming took 4 bases from V and 7 from J; bases not matched to a gene: 12. The CDR3 protein is CASSSRPGQGSGEAFF. DNA of the CDR3: TGTGCCAGCAGCTCTCGACCGGGACAGGGGAGTGGTGAAGCTTTCTTT. The whole variable domain, remainder taken from reference TRBV7-6 and TRBJ1-1, is GAGVSQSPRYKVTKRGQDVALRCDPISGHVSLYWYRQALGQGPEFLTYFNYEAQQDKSGLPNDRFSAERPEGSISTLTIQRTEQRDSAMYRCASSSRPGQGSGEAFFGQGTRLTVV.

V and J are TRBV29-1 and TRBJ2-2; no definite D call. V shed 4 bases and J shed 0 bases, with 18 bases lying between them. This CDR3 is built from 17 residues. Germline-derived CDR1 and CDR2 are SQVTM and ANQGSEA. The CDR3 sequence: CSVAQMVGVANTGELFF. The CDR3 nucleotides are TGCAGCGTTGCCCAAATGGTCGGAGTCGCGAACACCGGGGAGCTGTTTTTT.

The chain uses TRBV15 and TRBJ2-1, with a weak D call TRBD2 (5 bases). The V gene lost 0 bases and the J gene lost 0 bases, with 9 bases spanning the gap. Germline loops: CDR1 LNHNV, CDR2 YYDKDF (reference sequence). The CDR3 spans 16 residues. The CDR3 protein is CATSRELVFSYNEQFF. The CDR3 coding sequence is TGTGCCACCAGCAGAGAACTAGTATTCTCCTACAATGAGCAGTTCTTC.

This clone was counted between two and nine times. The V gene is TRBV6-2 or TRBV6-3, the J gene TRBJ2-5; D is unresolved. The CDR3 totals 14 residues. The V end was cut by 5 bases, the J end by 4 bases, with 14 bases between. Germline CDR1 MNHEY, CDR2 SVGEGT. CDR3 loop: CASSRRLPGETQYF. CDR3 bases: TGTGCCAGCAGTCGTAGACTGCCGGGAGAGACCCAGTACTTC.

The chain has TRBV18 and TRBJ2-1; 7 nucleotides agree with TRBD1. The CDR3 has 14 amino acids. CDR1 and CDR2 (germline): KGHSH, LQKENI. V lost 3 bases to trimming and J lost 6 bases; unmatched junction nucleotides: 5. The CDR3 reads CASSPATGVNEQFF. CDR3 coding DNA: TGTGCCAGCTCACCCGCCACAGGGGTCAATGAGCAGTTCTTC.

This clone was counted between two and nine times. The chain employs TRBV6-5 and TRBJ1-4; tentative D call: TRBD1 (6 bases). Germline CDR1 and CDR2: MNHEY and SVGAGI. V was cut by 6 bases and J by 10 bases, with 21 bases left in between. This CDR3 spans 15 amino acids. The chain's CDR3 is CASSSWGQAGGKLFF. In nucleotides, the CDR3 is TGTGCCAGCAGCTCCTGGGGGCAGGCAGGCGGAAAACTGTTTTTT.

This chain uses TRBV19 with TRBJ2-5; TRBD2 matches 10 bases. CDR3 length: 15 amino acids. Trimming at V came to 1 base and at J to 4 bases, leaving 3 bases not matched to a gene. CDR1 and CDR2 from the germline V gene are LNHDA and SQIVND (reference sequence). This CDR3 reads CASSIGLAGAETQYF. Written as DNA, the CDR3 is TGTGCCAGTAGTATAGGTCTAGCGGGAGCAGAGACCCAGTACTTC.

The chain combines TRBV15 with TRBJ2-3; no reliable D call. Germline loops: CDR1 LNHNV, CDR2 YYDKDF (reference sequence). The CDR3 runs to 13 residues. With 2 bases removed from V and 4 bases from J, the gap between germline ends came to 7 bases. CDR3 loop: CATSRIRADTQYF. CDR3 in DNA: TGTGCCACCAGCAGAATACGGGCAGATACGCAGTATTTT.

This sequence joins TRBV28 and TRBJ1-2; 11 bases are a match to TRBD1. The V segment lost 3 bases and the J segment 7 bases; nucleotides outside the gene matches: 4. The germline V gene encodes CDR1 MDHEN and CDR2 SYDVKM. The CDR3 contains 14 residues. CDR3 DNA: TGTGCCAGCAGTTTCTACGGACAGGGGGCTGGCTACACCTTC. This sequence encodes CASSFYGQGAGYTF.

The chain uses TRBV11-2 and TRBJ1-1; TRBD1 might be the D (5 bases). CDR1 is SGHAT, CDR2 FQNNGV, per germline. Trimming took off 2 bases at V and 1 base at J, with 8 bases between the two ends. The CDR3 is made up of 14 amino acids. CDR3 region: CASSLRGENTEAFF. CDR3 nucleotide sequence: TGTGCCAGCAGCTTAAGGGGCGAGAACACTGAAGCTTTCTTT.

The gene calls are TRBV2 and TRBJ2-7, with D perhaps matching TRBD1 (5 bases). The germline gives CDR1 SNHLY, CDR2 FYNNEI. This CDR3 has 13 residues. The V end lost 6 bases, the J end lost 4 bases, and 13 bases lay between the germline ends. This CDR3 reads CASRADDRYEQYF. Written as DNA, the CDR3 is TGTGCCAGCAGGGCCGATGACAGATACGAGCAGTACTTC.

The rearrangement joins TRBV5-4 to TRBJ2-2; 8 positions agree with TRBD1. Germline lookup yields CDR1 SGHNT and CDR2 YYREEE (reference sequence). J was trimmed by 4 bases and V by 5 bases; bases with no gene match: 10. This CDR3 contains 16 residues. CDR3 residues: CASRVTGGLRTGELFF. The DNA for the CDR3 is TGTGCCAGCAGAGTCACAGGGGGGTTGCGCACCGGGGAGCTGTTTTTT.

The chain is built from TRBV11-2 and TRBJ2-2, with TRBD2 as a possible D gene (6 bases). CDR1 and CDR2 (germline): SGHAT, FQNNGV. V gave up 8 bases and J gave up 0 bases, with 10 bases separating them. CDR3 size: 14 residues. The CDR3 coding sequence is TGTGCCAGCGGGGGGTCCGCGAACACCGGGGAGCTGTTTTTT. It translates to CASGGSANTGELFF.